Below are 22 T cell receptor beta chains sequenced from a single sample in a study of Graves' ophthalmopathy and Graves' hyperthyroidism. Researchers took RNA transcripts and amplified TCR beta CDR3 regions from them. HTBI primers served in a first-round RT-PCR, which a second-round multiplex PCR followed. From the multiplex PCR reads, TCRdb called clonotypes with MiXCR, one entry per CDR3 protein. The sample holds some 390,000 distinct CDR3 sequences, approximately 20% seen once. The specimen sequenced was peripheral blood. These receptors were collected from a woman in her late teens or twenties with Graves' ophthalmopathy.

The table lists this clonotype with many counts. The chain joins TRBV11-2 to TRBJ1-5; 9 nucleotides agree with TRBD1. CDR3 size: 17 residues. Germline CDR1 reads SGHAT; CDR2 reads FQNNGV. J was trimmed by 0 bases and V by 5 bases; bases with no gene match: 8. The DNA for the CDR3 is TGTGCCAGCAGCCTCGGGACAGGGCCCTTTAGCAATCAGCCCCAGCATTTT. Amino acid sequence: CASSLGTGPFSNQPQHF.

This clonotype was seen repeatedly, ten times or more. Written as DNA, the CDR3 is TGTGCCAGCCGCGAAAAATCTCTCACTGAAGCTTTCTTT. Amino acids: CASREKSLTEAFF. The chain uses TRBV6-1 and TRBJ1-1; no firm D call. The V gene lost 8 bases and the J gene lost 4 bases, with 14 bases spanning the gap. This CDR3 is built from 13 residues. Germline V lookup: CDR1 MNHNS, CDR2 SASEGT.

This clonotype was recorded many times. The genes are TRBV28 and TRBJ1-1; D remains unclear. CDR1 and CDR2 (germline): MDHEN, SYDVKM. The CDR3 has 14 residues. V lost 3 bases and J lost 1, with 9 bases in between. The CDR3 DNA follows: TGTGCCAGCAGTTTCAGAGGCAGGAACACTGAAGCTTTCTTT. Translation gives CASSFRGRNTEAFF.

As for this clonotype: A much larger clone lies a single base off, so this may be a read error. The chain uses TRBV20-1 and TRBJ2-3; D ambiguous. This CDR3 spans 13 amino acids. Germline CDR1 and CDR2: DFQATT and SNEGSKA (reference sequence). The V end was cut by 5 bases, the J end by 0 bases, with 9 bases between. The CDR3 is CSAAPHSTDTQYF. DNA for the CDR3: TGCAGTGCTGCCCCCCACAGCACAGATACGCAGTATTTT.

The table lists this clonotype with many counts. The DNA for the CDR3 is TGTGCCAGCAGTTACGACAGACAGGGCGGCAAAAACATTCAGTACTTC. Translation: CASSYDRQGGKNIQYF. This chain uses TRBV6-5 with TRBJ2-4, with 7 bases lining up with TRBD1. Germline V gives CDR1 MNHEY, CDR2 SVGAGI. This CDR3 is 16 amino acids long. The trim removed 2 bases at V and 3 bases at J, leaving 7 bases unmatched.

There are many counts of this clonotype. This rearrangement joins TRBV7-9 to TRBJ1-3; no clear D. This CDR3 is 12 amino acids long. CDR1 SEHNR and CDR2 FQNEAQ come from the germline V gene (reference sequence). Deletions cut 8 bases from V and 6 bases from J, with 11 bases between. CDR3 protein: CASGPKPNTIYF. The CDR3 nucleotides are TGTGCCAGCGGCCCTAAACCAAACACCATATATTTT.

This clonotype was observed at least ten times. The chain joins TRBV4-1 to TRBJ1-6; no clear D gene. Trimming removed 0 bases at V and 0 bases at J, with 9 bases between. The CDR3 sequence is 17 residues long. The V gene's germline CDR1 is MGHRA and CDR2 YSYEKL. The CDR3: CASSQEQLSSYNSPLHF. The CDR3 DNA reads as TGCGCCAGCAGCCAAGAGCAGCTAAGCTCCTATAATTCACCCCTCCACTTT.

This clonotype was counted at least ten times. V is TRBV11-3 and J is TRBJ2-7; 9 bases are a match to TRBD2. CDR1 is SGHNT and CDR2 is YENEEA in the germline V gene. With 5 bases clipped from V and 0 bases from J, the junction kept 8 bases outside the gene matches. The CDR3 totals 16 residues. The CDR3 reads CASSPLAGRGSYEQYF. The CDR3 DNA follows: TGTGCCAGCAGCCCCCTAGCGGGGAGAGGCTCCTACGAGCAGTACTTC.

This clonotype came up many times. The chain carries TRBV15 and TRBJ2-5; the D is unclear. This CDR3 is built from 15 residues. Germline-derived CDR1 and CDR2 are LNHNV and YYDKDF (reference sequence). V was clipped by 0 bases and J by 7 bases, with 15 bases between them. The CDR3 protein is CATSRDRAVGGTQYF. The CDR3 bases are TGTGCCACCAGCAGAGATCGAGCCGTCGGCGGGACCCAGTACTTC.

This clonotype has only a few counts. The V gene is TRBV28, the J gene TRBJ2-5, with 11 bases lining up with TRBD2. CDR1 is MDHEN, CDR2 SYDVKM, per germline. Trimming took 4 bases from V and 2 from J; bases not matched to a gene: 12. The length of the CDR3 is 18 residues. CDR3 loop: CASSWAVGTSGRQETQYF. CDR3 nucleotide sequence: TGTGCCAGCAGTTGGGCCGTAGGGACTAGCGGACGACAAGAGACCCAGTACTTC.

In DNA, the CDR3 is TGTGCCAGCTCACCCGGAATCGGTCAGACCAATCAGCCCCAGCATTTT. It specifies CASSPGIGQTNQPQHF. The chain is built from TRBV18 and TRBJ1-5, with D unclear. Germline loops: CDR1 KGHSH, CDR2 LQKENI. The germline V and J ends were trimmed by 3 bases and 3 bases, with 15 bases remaining between them. The length of the CDR3 is 16 residues.

This clonotype was counted many times. Germline and junction disagree at one end, which may indicate a read error. V gene TRBV12-3 or TRBV12-4 combines with J gene TRBJ2-5, with D possibly matching TRBD2 (5 bases). This CDR3 spans 12 amino acids. This chain's CDR3 is CASSLARETQYF. The CDR3 DNA follows: TGTGCCAGCAGCTTAGCGAGGGAGACCCAGTACTTC.

This clonotype came up many times. V usage is TRBV27 and J usage is TRBJ2-7; 11 bases agree with TRBD1. V gave up 3 bases and J gave up 7 bases; unmatched junction bases: 8. The length of the CDR3 is 15 residues. Germline V gene data show CDR1 as MNHEY and CDR2 as SMNVEV (reference sequence). Here the CDR3 reads CASSFPGQGAGEQYF. The CDR3 DNA follows: TGTGCCAGCAGTTTCCCCGGACAGGGGGCGGGGGAGCAGTACTTC.

This clonotype came up many times. The chain recombines TRBV11-2 with TRBJ2-7, with D possibly being TRBD1 or TRBD2 (5 bases each). CDR1 is SGHAT and CDR2 is FQNNGV in the germline V gene. The CDR3 loop spans 14 amino acids. Trimming took off 3 bases at V and 2 bases at J, with 11 bases between the two ends. CDR3 sequence (DNA): TGTGCCAGCAGCTTCGGGGAAGGGGCCTACGAGCAGTACTTC. Residues: CASSFGEGAYEQYF.

This clonotype was observed at least ten times. This rearrangement joins TRBV12-3 or TRBV12-4 to TRBJ2-7; 11 bases fit TRBD1. This CDR3 has 11 residues. V gave up 8 bases and J gave up 13 bases; unmatched junction bases: 7. Here the CDR3 reads CASGWTGGFYF. In DNA form, the CDR3 reads TGTGCCAGCGGCTGGACAGGGGGCTTCTACTTC.

This clonotype occurred a few times. Written as DNA, the CDR3 is TGTGCCAGCAGTTTGGGGACACCGGCCCACGAGCAGTACTTC. Amino acid sequence: CASSLGTPAHEQYF. This chain connects TRBV28 to TRBJ2-7; tentatively, D is TRBD1 (6 bases). Germline V CDR1 and CDR2: MDHEN, SYDVKM. The CDR3 consists of 14 residues. Trimming removed 3 bases at V and 5 bases at J, with 14 bases between.

This clonotype was seen repeatedly, ten times or more. This chain links TRBV28 with TRBJ1-1, with TRBD1 as a possible D gene (5 bases). Germline V gives CDR1 MDHEN, CDR2 SYDVKM. V lost 3 bases and J 1 base, leaving 12 bases between the germline ends. CDR3 length: 15 residues. The CDR3, as DNA: TGTGCCAGCAGTTTGAAGGGACTGAAGAACACTGAAGCTTTCTTT. Its translation: CASSLKGLKNTEAFF.

The sample holds many counts of this clonotype. This sequence joins TRBV11-2 and TRBJ2-5, with D maybe TRBD1 (5 bases). This CDR3 has 14 residues. In germline, CDR1 is SGHAT, CDR2 FQNNGV. The germline V and J ends were trimmed by 4 bases and 3 bases, with 12 bases remaining between them. The CDR3 here is CASSYTIREETQYF. The CDR3, as DNA: TGTGCCAGCAGCTACACGATCAGGGAAGAGACCCAGTACTTC. The complete variable domain, with remaining parts taken from reference TRBV11-2 and TRBJ2-5, reads EAGVAQSPRYKIIEKRQSVAFWCNPISGHATLYWYQQILGQGPKLLIQFQNNGVVDDSQLPKDRFSAERLKGVDSTLKIQPAKLEDSAVYLCASSYTIREETQYFGPGTRLLVL.

This clonotype was seen many times. The CDR3 bases are TGCAGTGCTACCACAGGGTCCTACGAGCAGTACTTC. It is translated as CSATTGSYEQYF. This rearrangement joins TRBV20-1 to TRBJ2-7; a weak D match, TRBD1 (6 bases). The germline CDR1 and CDR2 sequences are DFQATT and SNEGSKA (reference sequence). V was clipped by 4 bases and J by 1 base, with 8 bases between them. The CDR3 contains 12 residues.

This clonotype was observed many times. The chain links TRBV14 to TRBJ2-7; D is possibly TRBD2 (5 bases). Germline loops: CDR1 SGHDN, CDR2 FVKESK. Trimming stripped 5 bases from V and 3 bases from J, with 14 bases between. The CDR3 extends over 14 amino acids. CDR3: CASSRAMGVYEQYF. The CDR3 DNA is TGTGCCAGCAGCAGGGCTATGGGAGTCTACGAGCAGTACTTC.

This clonotype was counted ten times or more. This rearrangement joins TRBV10-3 to TRBJ1-1, with 7 positions matching TRBD1. J gave up 2 bases and V 7 bases, and 10 bases lay outside the gene matches. CDR3 length equals 15 residues. Per germline, CDR1 ENHRY and CDR2 SYGVKD. Written as DNA, the CDR3 is TGTGCCATCACCCACCCCCAGGGGGTTAACACTGAAGCTTTCTTT. Amino acids: CAITHPQGVNTEAFF.

The genes are TRBV12-3 or TRBV12-4 and TRBJ1-1; weak D call: TRBD1 (6 bases). V was trimmed by 4 bases and J by 6 bases, leaving 15 bases between them. This CDR3 region has 14 residues. The CDR3, as DNA: TGTGCCAGCAGTTCCTCCTCAGGGGCTCCTGAAGCTTTCTTT. It specifies CASSSSSGAPEAFF.